What follows describes a single TCR beta chain. Germline V gene data show CDR1 as SNHLY and CDR2 as FYNNEI. This CDR3 has 13 residues. The ends were cut back, 6 bases at V and 2 bases at J, with 10 bases in the middle. The sample belongs to a study of blood T cell repertoires in COVID-19. Repertoires were generated with immunoSEQ multiplex PCR, while TCRdb's copy carries only in-frame clones and drops some. The sample has fewer than 150,000 clones; 84% are singletons. Sample: peripheral blood. The chain employs TRBV2 and TRBJ1-1, with D possibly TRBD1 on 5 matching bases. The receptor's source is a woman in her 30s who had recovered from COVID-19. This CDR3 is CASRERGNTEAFF. The CDR3, as DNA: TGTGCCAGCAGGGAGCGGGGCAACACTGAAGCTTTCTTT.